This TCR beta chain was obtained from a study of cytomegalovirus exposure and HLA in healthy donors. Study details: For the roughly 400 genotyped donors, roughly 80% fell within the Caucasian-associated ancestry cluster.

The germline V gene has CDR1 SGHRS and CDR2 YFSETQ. This CDR3 spans 14 amino acids. V lost 4 bases and J 8 bases, leaving 15 bases between the germline ends. This PCR relied on a set of 60 Vbeta primers and 13 Jbeta primers. The method was immunoSEQ multiplex PCR; TCRdb's version includes in-frame clones alone and lacks a portion of them. The table records tens of thousands of clones, roughly 75% of them present only once. The chain is built from TRBV5-1 and TRBJ2-2, with D possibly being TRBD1 (6 bases). The origin of this receptor is a man in his sixties in good health and CMV-seropositive. Sequencing used PBMCs. The CDR3 loop is CASSIGTQGGELFF. The CDR3 bases are TGCGCCAGCAGCATCGGAACACAGGGTGGGGAGCTGTTTTTT.